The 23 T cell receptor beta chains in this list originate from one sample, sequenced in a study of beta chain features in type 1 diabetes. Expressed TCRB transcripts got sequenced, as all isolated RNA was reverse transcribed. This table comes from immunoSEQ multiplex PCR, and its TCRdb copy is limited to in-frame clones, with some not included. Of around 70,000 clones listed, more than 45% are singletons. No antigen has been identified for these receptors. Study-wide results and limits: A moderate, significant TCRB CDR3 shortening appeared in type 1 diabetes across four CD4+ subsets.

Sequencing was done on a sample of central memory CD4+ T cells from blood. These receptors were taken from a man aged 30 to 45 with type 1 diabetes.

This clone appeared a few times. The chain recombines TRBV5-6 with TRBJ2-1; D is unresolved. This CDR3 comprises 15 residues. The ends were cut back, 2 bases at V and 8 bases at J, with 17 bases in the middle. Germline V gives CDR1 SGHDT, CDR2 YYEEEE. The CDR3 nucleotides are TGTGCCAGCAGCTTCGGAATAGCCAGTGGGTATGAGCAGTTCTTC. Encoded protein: CASSFGIASGYEQFF.

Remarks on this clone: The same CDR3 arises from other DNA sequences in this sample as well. CDR3 in amino acids: CASSELRGSYEQYF. The CDR3 DNA is TGTGCCAGCAGTGAATTGCGGGGCTCCTACGAGCAGTACTTC. The rearrangement links TRBV2 to TRBJ2-7, with D possibly matching TRBD2 (6 bases). The germline gives CDR1 SNHLY, CDR2 FYNNEI. The V gene lost 2 bases and the J gene lost 0 bases, with 8 bases spanning the gap. The CDR3 is 14 amino acids.

CDR3 nucleotide sequence: TGCGCCAGCAGTCATAAGTTTTGGGACAGGGGAGTGATGAACCCCTACGAGCAGTACTTC. Translating it yields CASSHKFWDRGVMNPYEQYF. V gene TRBV23-1 combines with J gene TRBJ2-7; 10 bases match TRBD1. TRBV23-1 is reported as an ORF; its role is uncertain. Trimming took 3 bases from V and 2 from J; bases not matched to a gene: 19. This CDR3 is built from 20 residues.

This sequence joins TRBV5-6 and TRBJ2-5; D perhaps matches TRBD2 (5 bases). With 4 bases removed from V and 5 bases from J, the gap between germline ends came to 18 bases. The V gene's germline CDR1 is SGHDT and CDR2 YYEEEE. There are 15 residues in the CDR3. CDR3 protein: CASSRERSSYETQYF. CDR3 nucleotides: TGTGCCAGCAGCCGAGAGCGGTCTAGCTATGAGACCCAGTACTTC. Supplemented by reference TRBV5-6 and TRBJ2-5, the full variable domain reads DAGVTQSPTHLIKTRGQQVTLRCSPKSGHDTVSWYQQALGQGPQFIFQYYEEEERQRGNFPDRFSGHQFPNYSSELNVNALLLGDSALYLCASSRERSSYETQYFGPGTRLLVL.

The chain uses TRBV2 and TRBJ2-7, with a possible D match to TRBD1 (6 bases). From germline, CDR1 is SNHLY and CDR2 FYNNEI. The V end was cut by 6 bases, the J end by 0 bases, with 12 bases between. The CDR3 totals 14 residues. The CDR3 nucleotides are TGTGCCAGCAGGGACCGGGACAACTCCTACGAGCAGTACTTC. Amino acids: CASRDRDNSYEQYF.

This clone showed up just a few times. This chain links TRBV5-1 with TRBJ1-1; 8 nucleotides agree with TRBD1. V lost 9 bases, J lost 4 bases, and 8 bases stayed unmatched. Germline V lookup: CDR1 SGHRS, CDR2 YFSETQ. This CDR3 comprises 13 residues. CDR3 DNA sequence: TGCGCCACATCAGGGGGCGTCGGCACTGAAGCTTTCTTT. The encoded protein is CATSGGVGTEAFF.

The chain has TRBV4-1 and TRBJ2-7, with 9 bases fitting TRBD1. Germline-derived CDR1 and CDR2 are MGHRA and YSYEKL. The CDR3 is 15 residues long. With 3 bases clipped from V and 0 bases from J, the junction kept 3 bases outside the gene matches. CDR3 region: CASSQTGGYSYEQYF. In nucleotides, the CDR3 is TGCGCCAGCAGCCAGACAGGGGGTTACTCCTACGAGCAGTACTTC.

DNA of the CDR3: TGTGCCTGGAGTGGAGGGAACCAAGAGACCCAGTACTTC. This sequence encodes CAWSGGNQETQYF. The V gene is TRBV30, the J gene TRBJ2-5; D is possibly TRBD2 (5 bases). V was clipped by 1 base and J by 0 bases, with 6 bases between them. Germline-derived CDR1 and CDR2 are GTSNPN and SVGIG (reference sequence). The length of the CDR3 is 13 residues.

DNA for the CDR3: TGTGCCAGCAGCTTATGGTTAGTTAACGAGCAGTACTTC. Its translation: CASSLWLVNEQYF. The genes are TRBV7-9 and TRBJ2-7, with no clear D. CDR1 is SEHNR, CDR2 FQNEAQ, per germline (reference sequence). The CDR3 runs to 13 residues. Trimming took off 2 bases at V and 5 bases at J, with 10 bases between the two ends.

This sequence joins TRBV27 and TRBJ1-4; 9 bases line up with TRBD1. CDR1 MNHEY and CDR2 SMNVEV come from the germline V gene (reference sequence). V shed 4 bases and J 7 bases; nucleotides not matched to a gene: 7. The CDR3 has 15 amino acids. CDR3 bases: TGTGCCAGCAGTTCCGTGGGACAGGGCCGTGAAAAACTGTTTTTT. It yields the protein CASSSVGQGREKLFF.

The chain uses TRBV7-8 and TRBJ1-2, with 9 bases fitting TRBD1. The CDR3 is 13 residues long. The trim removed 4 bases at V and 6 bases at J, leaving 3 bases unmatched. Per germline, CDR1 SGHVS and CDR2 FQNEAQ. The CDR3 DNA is TGTGCCAGCAGCTCAACAGGGGGCGATGGCTACACCTTC. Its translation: CASSSTGGDGYTF.

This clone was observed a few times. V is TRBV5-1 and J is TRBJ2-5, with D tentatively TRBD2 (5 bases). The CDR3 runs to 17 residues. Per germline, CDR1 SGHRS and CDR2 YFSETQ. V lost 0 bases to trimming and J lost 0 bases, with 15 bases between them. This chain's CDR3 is CASSLAEGGGYQETQYF. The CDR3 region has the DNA TGCGCCAGCAGCTTGGCCGAGGGTGGCGGCTACCAAGAGACCCAGTACTTC.

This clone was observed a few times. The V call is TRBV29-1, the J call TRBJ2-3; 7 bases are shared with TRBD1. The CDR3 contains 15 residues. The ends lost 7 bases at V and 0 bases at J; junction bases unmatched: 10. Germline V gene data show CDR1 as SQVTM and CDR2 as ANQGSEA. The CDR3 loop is CSASRGTDSTDTQYF. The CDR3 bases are TGCAGCGCATCGAGGGGGACAGATAGCACAGATACGCAGTATTTT.

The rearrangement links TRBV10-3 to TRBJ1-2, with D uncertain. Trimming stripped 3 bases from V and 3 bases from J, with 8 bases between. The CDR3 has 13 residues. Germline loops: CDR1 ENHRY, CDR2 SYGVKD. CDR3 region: CAISDAGYYGYTF. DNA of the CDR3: TGTGCCATCAGTGACGCAGGATACTATGGCTACACCTTC.

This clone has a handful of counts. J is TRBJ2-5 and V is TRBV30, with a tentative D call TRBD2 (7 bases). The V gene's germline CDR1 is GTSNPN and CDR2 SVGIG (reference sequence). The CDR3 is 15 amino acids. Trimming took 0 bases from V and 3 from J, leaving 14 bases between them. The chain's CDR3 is CAWSVILGGEETQYF. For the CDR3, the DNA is TGTGCCTGGAGTGTCATCCTAGGGGGGGAAGAGACCCAGTACTTC.

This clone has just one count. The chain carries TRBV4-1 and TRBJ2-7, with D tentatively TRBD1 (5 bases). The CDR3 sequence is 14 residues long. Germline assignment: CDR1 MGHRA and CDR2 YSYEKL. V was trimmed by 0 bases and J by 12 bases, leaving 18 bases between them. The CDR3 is CASSQEQWGVPRYF. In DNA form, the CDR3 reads TGCGCCAGCAGCCAAGAACAATGGGGCGTCCCTCGGTACTTC.

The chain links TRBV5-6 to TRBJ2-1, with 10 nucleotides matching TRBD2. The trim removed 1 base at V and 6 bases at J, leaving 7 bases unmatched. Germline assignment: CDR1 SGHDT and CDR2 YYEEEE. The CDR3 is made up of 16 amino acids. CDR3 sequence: CASSLSRSSGGNEQFF. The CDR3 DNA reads TGTGCCAGCAGCTTGTCTAGGTCTAGCGGGGGCAATGAGCAGTTCTTC.

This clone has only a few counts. CDR3 loop: CAISEGHYEQYF. CDR3 sequence (DNA): TGTGCCATCAGCGAGGGCCACTACGAGCAGTACTTC. This chain links TRBV10-3 with TRBJ2-7; a weak D match, TRBD2 (5 bases). Germline values: CDR1 ENHRY, CDR2 SYGVKD. V was pared by 6 bases and J by 3 bases, with 9 bases between. The CDR3 spans 12 residues.

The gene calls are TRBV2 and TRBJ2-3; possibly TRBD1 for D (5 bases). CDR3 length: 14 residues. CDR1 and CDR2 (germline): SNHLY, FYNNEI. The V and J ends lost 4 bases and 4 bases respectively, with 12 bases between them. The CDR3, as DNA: TGTGCCAGCAGTGGTGGGGAAGGGGCAGATACGCAGTATTTT. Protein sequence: CASSGGEGADTQYF. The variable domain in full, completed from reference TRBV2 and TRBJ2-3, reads EPEVTQTPSHQVTQMGQEVILRCVPISNHLYFYWYRQILGQKVEFLVSFYNNEISEKSEIFDDQFSVERPDGSNFTLKIRSTKLEDSAMYFCASSGGEGADTQYFGPGTRLTVL.

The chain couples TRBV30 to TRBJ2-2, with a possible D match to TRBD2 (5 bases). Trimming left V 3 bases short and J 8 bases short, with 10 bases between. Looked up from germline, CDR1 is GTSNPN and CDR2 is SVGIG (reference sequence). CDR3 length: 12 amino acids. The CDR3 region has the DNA TGTGCCTGGAGACCGGGGATGGGGGAGCTGTTTTTT. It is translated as CAWRPGMGELFF.

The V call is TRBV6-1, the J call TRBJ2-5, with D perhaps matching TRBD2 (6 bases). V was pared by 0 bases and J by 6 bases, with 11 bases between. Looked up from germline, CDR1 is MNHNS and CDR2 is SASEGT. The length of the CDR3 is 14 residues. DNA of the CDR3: TGTGCCAGCAGTGAAGCGGGACTCCCTCAGACCCAGTACTTC. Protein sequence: CASSEAGLPQTQYF.

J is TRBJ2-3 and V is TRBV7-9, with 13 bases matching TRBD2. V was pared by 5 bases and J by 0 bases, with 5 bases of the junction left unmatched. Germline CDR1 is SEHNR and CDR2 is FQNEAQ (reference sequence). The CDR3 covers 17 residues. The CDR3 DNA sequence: TGTGCCAGCAGCCCGGGACTAGCGGGATCCAGCACAGATACGCAGTATTTT. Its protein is CASSPGLAGSSTDTQYF. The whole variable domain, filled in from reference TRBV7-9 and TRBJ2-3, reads DTGVSQNPRHKITKRGQNVTFRCDPISEHNRLYWYRQTLGQGPEFLTYFQNEAQLEKSRLLSDRFSAERPKGSFSTLEIQRTEQGDSAMYLCASSPGLAGSSTDTQYFGPGTRLTVL.

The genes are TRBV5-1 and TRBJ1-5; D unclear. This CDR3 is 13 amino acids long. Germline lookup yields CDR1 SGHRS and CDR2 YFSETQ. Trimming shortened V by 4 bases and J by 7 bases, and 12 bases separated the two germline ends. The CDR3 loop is CASSATPGQPQHF. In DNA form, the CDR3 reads TGCGCCAGCAGCGCAACGCCGGGGCAGCCCCAGCATTTT.